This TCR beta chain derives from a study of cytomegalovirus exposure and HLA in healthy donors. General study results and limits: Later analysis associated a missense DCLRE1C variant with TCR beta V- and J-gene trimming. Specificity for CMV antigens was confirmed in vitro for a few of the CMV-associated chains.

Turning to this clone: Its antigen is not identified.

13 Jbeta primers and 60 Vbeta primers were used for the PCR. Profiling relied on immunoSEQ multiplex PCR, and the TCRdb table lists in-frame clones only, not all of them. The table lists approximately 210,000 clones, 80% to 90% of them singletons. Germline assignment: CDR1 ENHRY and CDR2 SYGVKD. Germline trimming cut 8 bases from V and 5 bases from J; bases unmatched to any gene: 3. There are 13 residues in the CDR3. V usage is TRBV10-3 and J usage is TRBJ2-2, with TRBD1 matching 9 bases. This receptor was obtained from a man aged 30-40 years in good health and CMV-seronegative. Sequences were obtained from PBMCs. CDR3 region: CAIGGTGTGELFF. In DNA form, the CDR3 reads TGTGCCATCGGAGGGACAGGGACCGGGGAGCTGTTTTTT.